These 23 T cell receptor beta chains were all obtained from the same sample, sequenced in a study of monozygotic twins with cystic fibrosis. Sequencing was performed with immunoSEQ multiplex PCR; in TCRdb, only in-frame clones are kept and a portion is missing. Here the sample spans under 30,000 clones, roughly nine tenths being singletons. Material for sequencing was blood. The receptors shown here come from a girl aged 2-10 years with cystic fibrosis.

For the CDR3, the DNA is TGTGCCAGCAGTGAGGGGGGGGCGCCGGGTAATTCACCCCTCCACTTT. It specifies CASSEGGAPGNSPLHF. The V gene is TRBV27, the J gene TRBJ1-6; the D gene is possibly TRBD1 (6 bases). V dropped 5 bases and J dropped 6 bases, with 17 bases sitting between them. This CDR3 has 16 amino acids. Germline V gene lookup returns CDR1 MNHEY and CDR2 SMNVEV (reference sequence).

The chain employs TRBV30 and TRBJ1-4; TRBD1 is a possible D gene (5 bases). The CDR3 totals 14 residues. V was cut by 5 bases and J by 8 bases, with 18 bases left in between. CDR1 is GTSNPN and CDR2 is SVGIG in the germline V gene (reference sequence). The CDR3 loop reads CAWGATGYGEKLFF. The CDR3 DNA is TGTGCCTGGGGGGCGACGGGGTACGGGGAAAAACTGTTTTTT.

The J gene is TRBJ2-1, the V gene TRBV4-3; 7 bases align to TRBD2. This CDR3 is 15 amino acids long. Losses at the gene ends were 1 base for V and 8 bases for J; bases not matched to a gene: 8. Germline V gene sequence: CDR1 LGHNA, CDR2 YSLEER. The DNA of the CDR3 is TGCGCCAGCAGCCAAGCCTGGACTAGTTTTTATGAGCAGTTCTTC. Its translation is CASSQAWTSFYEQFF.

This clone was recorded only once. The chain is built from TRBV7-6 and TRBJ1-1; D call uncertain. The V gene's germline CDR1 is SGHVS and CDR2 FNYEAQ. The CDR3 runs to 16 residues. Trimming cost V 8 bases and J 3 bases, with 22 bases left between them. CDR3 DNA sequence: TGTGCCAGCCTCACACCGGCTGCGGGAGAGGACACTGAAGCTTTCTTT. Protein: CASLTPAAGEDTEAFF.

The table lists this clone with a few counts. This chain links TRBV18 with TRBJ1-1; TRBD1 is a possible D gene (5 bases). The CDR3 runs to 13 residues. The V end lost 3 bases, the J end lost 2 bases, and 7 bases lay between the germline ends. CDR1 KGHSH and CDR2 LQKENI come from the germline V gene. The CDR3: CASSPQGNTEAFF. Written as DNA, the CDR3 is TGTGCCAGCTCACCCCAGGGTAACACTGAAGCTTTCTTT.

The chain couples TRBV6-6 to TRBJ1-5; the D gene is possibly TRBD1 (6 bases). From germline, CDR1 is MNHNY and CDR2 SVGAGI (reference sequence). V lost 2 bases, J lost 2 bases, and 10 bases lay in between. The CDR3 runs to 15 residues. The CDR3 DNA reads TGTGCCAGCAGTTACGTGGACAGCGGCAATCAGCCCCAGCATTTT. The encoded protein is CASSYVDSGNQPQHF.

The rearrangement uses TRBV7-6 and TRBJ2-7; 9 nucleotides line up with TRBD2. V lost 1 base and J lost 5; bases outside the gene matches: 9. The CDR3 consists of 16 residues. Germline loops: CDR1 SGHVS, CDR2 FNYEAQ. The CDR3 spells CASSLVAAGGPHEQYF. The CDR3 nucleotides are TGTGCCAGCAGCTTAGTGGCTGCGGGGGGGCCCCACGAGCAGTACTTC.

The chain couples TRBV9 to TRBJ1-6; no firm D call. This CDR3 spans 14 amino acids. From germline, CDR1 is SGDLS and CDR2 YYNGEE. V lost 0 bases and J 9 bases, leaving 10 bases between the germline ends. Written as DNA, the CDR3 is TGTGCCAGCAGCGTAGCCCACAGTTTTTCACCCCTCCACTTT. Translating gives CASSVAHSFSPLHF.

The gene calls are TRBV7-3 and TRBJ2-1; TRBD2 is a possible D gene (5 bases). The germline V gene has CDR1 SGHTA and CDR2 FQGTGA. The V end was cut by 4 bases, the J end by 6 bases, with 16 bases between. This CDR3 spans 15 amino acids. CDR3 sequence: CASSSLVSGSNEQFF. DNA of the CDR3: TGTGCCAGCAGCTCACTAGTCTCCGGGTCCAATGAGCAGTTCTTC.

This chain links TRBV11-1 with TRBJ1-6; D not resolved. Trimming took 5 bases from V and 9 from J, leaving 17 bases between them. The CDR3 is 15 residues long. CDR1 is SGHAT, CDR2 FQDESV, per germline (reference sequence). The CDR3 reads CASSADRGMFSPLHF. CDR3 sequence (DNA): TGTGCCAGCAGCGCCGACCGCGGGATGTTTTCACCCCTCCACTTT.

CDR3 protein: CASSQVGAGNEQFF. CDR3 in DNA: TGCGCCAGCAGCCAAGTCGGCGCGGGCAATGAGCAGTTCTTC. The chain joins TRBV4-3 to TRBJ2-1; D perhaps matches TRBD2 (5 bases). The V gene's germline CDR1 is LGHNA and CDR2 YSLEER. V lost 1 base and J 6 bases, leaving 10 bases between the germline ends. The CDR3 covers 14 residues.

The DNA of the CDR3 is TGTGCCAGCTCACCCGCGAGGGGAGGCCTGAACACCGGGGAGCTGTTTTTT. This gives the protein CASSPARGGLNTGELFF. The chain carries TRBV18 and TRBJ2-2; possible D gene TRBD2, 6 bases. CDR1 and CDR2 (germline): KGHSH, LQKENI. The CDR3 loop spans 17 amino acids. The ends were cut back, 3 bases at V and 1 base at J, with 15 bases in the middle.

The chain carries TRBV5-1 and TRBJ1-6; 8 bases fit TRBD1. Losses at the gene ends were 4 bases for V and 7 bases for J; bases not matched to a gene: 7. The CDR3 spans 15 residues. Germline V lookup: CDR1 SGHRS, CDR2 YFSETQ. This CDR3 is CASSPGQGSNSPLHF. CDR3 nucleotides: TGCGCCAGCAGCCCCGGACAGGGATCGAATTCACCCCTCCACTTT. Filled out from reference TRBV5-1 and TRBJ1-6, the complete variable domain reads KAGVTQTPRYLIKTRGQQVTLSCSPISGHRSVSWYQQTPGQGLQFLFEYFSETQRNKGNFPGRFSGRQFSNSRSEMNVSTLELGDSALYLCASSPGQGSNSPLHFGNGTRLTVT.

V and J are TRBV4-1 and TRBJ1-6; tentatively, D is TRBD1 (5 bases). Germline V gene sequence: CDR1 MGHRA, CDR2 YSYEKL. The germline V and J ends were trimmed by 3 bases and 5 bases, with 8 bases remaining between them. This CDR3 is 14 amino acids long. DNA for the CDR3: TGCGCCAGCAGCCAGGGACGGGATAATTCACCCCTCCACTTT. Translation: CASSQGRDNSPLHF.

This sequence joins TRBV11-2 and TRBJ2-5, with no clear D. The V gene's germline CDR1 is SGHAT and CDR2 FQNNGV. Trimming cost V 0 bases and J 7 bases, with 12 bases left between them. The length of the CDR3 is 14 residues. This CDR3 is CASSLDVLPGTQYF. CDR3 coding DNA: TGTGCCAGCAGCTTAGATGTCCTCCCCGGGACCCAGTACTTC.

V and J are TRBV15 and TRBJ1-6; possibly TRBD1 for D (6 bases). CDR3 length: 17 amino acids. The V gene's germline CDR1 is LNHNV and CDR2 YYDKDF (reference sequence). Trimming shortened V by 1 base and J by 8 bases, and 18 bases separated the two germline ends. CDR3 in DNA: TGTGCCACCAGCAGAGGGGGTGTTGGGACATCTCATTCACCCCTCCACTTT. Amino acid sequence: CATSRGGVGTSHSPLHF.

The table lists this clone with a few counts. The chain recombines TRBV27 with TRBJ1-3; D is unresolved. The CDR3 runs 15 residues. The germline V gene has CDR1 MNHEY and CDR2 SMNVEV (reference sequence). The V gene lost 0 bases and the J gene lost 4 bases, with 10 bases spanning the gap. CDR3 nucleotide sequence: TGTGCCAGCAGTTTATCACCCCCCGGGGGAAACACCATATATTTT. Protein sequence: CASSLSPPGGNTIYF.

This clone came up once. This rearrangement joins TRBV4-1 to TRBJ2-7, with D unresolved. From germline, CDR1 is MGHRA and CDR2 YSYEKL. V gave up 1 base and J gave up 1 base, with 8 bases separating them. The CDR3 contains 14 residues. This chain's CDR3 is CASSQVLQSYEQYF. CDR3 bases: TGCGCCAGCAGCCAAGTTTTACAGTCCTACGAGCAGTACTTC.

The chain recombines TRBV6-1 with TRBJ2-5; no clear D. Germline lookup yields CDR1 MNHNS and CDR2 SASEGT. The length of the CDR3 is 12 residues. V lost 1 base, J lost 7 bases, and 7 bases lay in between. As DNA, the CDR3 is TGTGCCAGCAGTGAAGAGTGGGGGACCCAGTACTTC. Residues: CASSEEWGTQYF.

The V call is TRBV18, the J call TRBJ2-5, with D hard to call. Germline CDR1 is KGHSH and CDR2 is LQKENI. Trimming took 4 bases from V and 5 from J, leaving 5 bases between them. This CDR3 region has 11 residues. The DNA for the CDR3 is TGTGCCAGCTCACGGGCGGAGACCCAGTACTTC. It codes for CASSRAETQYF.

The V gene is TRBV21-1, the J gene TRBJ2-7. TRBV21-1 is designated a pseudogene. This CDR3 region has 13 residues. The CDR3 nucleotides are TGTGCCAACCAAAGTCTGGGTTCCTACGAGCAGTACTTC. The encoded protein is CANQSLGSYEQYF.

The CDR3 is CAWSEQGTGELFF. The DNA for the CDR3 is TGTGCCTGGAGTGAACAGGGAACAGGGGAGCTGTTTTTT. V and J are TRBV30 and TRBJ2-2, with a possible D match to TRBD1 (6 bases). The CDR3 length is 13 residues. Per the germline V gene, CDR1 is GTSNPN and CDR2 is SVGIG (reference sequence). V shed 1 base and J shed 8 bases, with 11 bases lying between them.

J is TRBJ1-5 and V is TRBV23-1, with D perhaps TRBD1 (5 bases). TRBV23-1 is flagged as an ORF with uncertain function. Trimming took 2 bases from V and 2 from J, leaving 13 bases between them. The CDR3 is 16 amino acids. CDR3 nucleotides: TGCGCCAGCAGTCAAAGGCGAGAACAGGGCAATCAGCCCCAGCATTTT. This codes for CASSQRREQGNQPQHF.